The 13 T cell receptor beta chains presented below share a single source sample, sequenced in a study of blood T cells in healthy people across ages. Next came a second PCR, run for about 7 to 12 cycles, which used a sample-barcoded 5' primer along with a J-beta primer mix. One entry per CDR3 protein results from TCRdb running MiXCR on the 5' RACE reads. The sample lists over 700,000 distinct CDR3 sequences, 20% to 30% occurring once. These records were also assigned to another study, of T cells of mothers and their children.

The sequenced material came from blood. Receptors originate from a boy under 18 in good health.

With respect to this clonotype: The junction does not match germline at one end; this may be a read error. This sequence joins TRBV20-1 and TRBJ1-1; D is unclear. The CDR3 covers 13 residues. The germline CDR1 and CDR2 sequences are DFQATT and SNEGSKA (reference sequence). CDR3 in amino acids: CGARTDLNTEAFF. The CDR3, as DNA: TGCGGTGCTAGGACGGATTTGAACACTGAAGCTTTCTTT.

The chain uses TRBV7-9 and TRBJ2-3, with D perhaps matching TRBD2 (5 bases). Germline V lookup: CDR1 SEHNR, CDR2 FQNEAQ (reference sequence). The CDR3 runs 16 residues. V lost 1 base to trimming and J lost 2 bases, with 13 bases between them. The CDR3 DNA is TGTGCCAGCAGCTTAGTGGGGAGATCCCTCACAGATACGCAGTATTTT. Its protein is CASSLVGRSLTDTQYF. Complete variable domain (other parts from reference TRBV7-9 and TRBJ2-3): DTGVSQNPRHKITKRGQNVTFRCDPISEHNRLYWYRQTLGQGPEFLTYFQNEAQLEKSRLLSDRFSAERPKGSFSTLEIQRTEQGDSAMYLCASSLVGRSLTDTQYFGPGTRLTVL.

This clonotype was seen more than once but under ten times. The V call is TRBV2, the J call TRBJ2-2; D remains unclear. Trimming stripped 7 bases from V and 0 bases from J, with 12 bases between. CDR1 is SNHLY, CDR2 FYNNEI, per germline. The CDR3 length is 15 residues. The chain's CDR3 is CASIAEYANTGELFF. CDR3 nucleotide sequence: TGTGCCAGCATTGCAGAGTACGCGAACACCGGGGAGCTGTTTTTT. The whole variable domain, remainder taken from reference TRBV2 and TRBJ2-2, is EPEVTQTPSHQVTQMGQEVILRCVPISNHLYFYWYRQILGQKVEFLVSFYNNEISEKSEIFDDQFSVERPDGSNFTLKIRSTKLEDSAMYFCASIAEYANTGELFFGEGSRLTVL.

The V and J genes are TRBV5-4 and TRBJ1-2; TRBD1 matches at 7 bases. Germline assignment: CDR1 SGHNT and CDR2 YYREEE (reference sequence). Losses at the gene ends were 4 bases for V and 8 bases for J; bases not matched to a gene: 8. The CDR3 has 13 residues. CDR3 nucleotides: TGTGCCAGCAGCCCCACAGGGGATGGCGGCTACACCTTC. Encoded protein: CASSPTGDGGYTF.

This clonotype came up a few times. CDR3 sequence (DNA): TGCAGCGTTGATATGGGTGGACAGGGGGCATGGGAGACCCAGTACTTC. Its translation: CSVDMGGQGAWETQYF. This chain connects TRBV29-1 to TRBJ2-5, with 11 bases matching TRBD1. V was clipped by 3 bases and J by 5 bases; unmatched bases: 11. The CDR3 extends over 16 amino acids. Looked up from germline, CDR1 is SQVTM and CDR2 is ANQGSEA.

This chain connects TRBV28 to TRBJ2-3, with 7 bases aligning to TRBD2. J lost 4 bases, V lost 6 bases, and 16 bases had no gene match. Germline CDR1 is MDHEN and CDR2 is SYDVKM. This CDR3 spans 17 amino acids. The CDR3 sequence is CASSLYPSAGTPDTQYF. The DNA of the CDR3 is TGTGCCAGCAGCCTATATCCTTCAGCGGGAACGCCAGATACGCAGTATTTT.

This chain connects TRBV27 to TRBJ2-3; 9 bases agree with TRBD2. Losses at the gene ends were 3 bases for V and 8 bases for J; bases not matched to a gene: 15. The CDR3 totals 17 residues. In germline, CDR1 is MNHEY, CDR2 SMNVEV (reference sequence). CDR3 region: CASSLVWSGGPGGTQYF. Written as DNA, the CDR3 is TGTGCCAGCAGTTTGGTTTGGAGCGGGGGGCCGGGTGGTACGCAGTATTTT.

This clonotype was counted only a few times. This rearrangement joins TRBV4-1 to TRBJ1-2, with TRBD1 as a possible D gene (5 bases). The CDR3 contains 15 residues. The germline V gene has CDR1 MGHRA and CDR2 YSYEKL. Trimming removed 3 bases at V and 4 bases at J, with 15 bases between. The chain's CDR3 is CASSQTGTAAYGYTF. DNA for the CDR3: TGCGCCAGCAGCCAGACCGGGACGGCCGCCTATGGCTACACCTTC.

The chain joins TRBV10-3 to TRBJ1-4, with a tentative D call TRBD1 (6 bases). There are 14 residues in the CDR3. Looked up from germline, CDR1 is ENHRY and CDR2 is SYGVKD. V lost 10 bases and J lost 0, with 12 bases in between. CDR3 sequence (DNA): TGTGCCACCGCACCAGGGGCAACTAATGAAAAACTGTTTTTT. Residues: CATAPGATNEKLFF.

The V gene is TRBV11-1, the J gene TRBJ1-4; D not resolved. CDR3 length equals 15 residues. V lost 5 bases to trimming and J lost 8 bases, with 18 bases between them. Germline loops: CDR1 SGHAT, CDR2 FQDESV (reference sequence). The CDR3 region has the DNA TGTGCCAGCAGCCCGGAAGGGTTCAACGCGGAAAAACTGTTTTTT. This codes for CASSPEGFNAEKLFF.

V usage is TRBV5-1 and J usage is TRBJ1-1, with 10 bases that match TRBD1. Germline CDR1 reads SGHRS; CDR2 reads YFSETQ. This CDR3 spans 13 amino acids. Trimming removed 3 bases from V and 10 bases from J; junction bases left unmatched: 6. Here the CDR3 reads CASSSGTGARAFF. The CDR3 DNA reads TGCGCCAGCAGCTCTGGGACAGGGGCAAGAGCTTTCTTT. Filled out from reference TRBV5-1 and TRBJ1-1, the complete variable domain reads KAGVTQTPRYLIKTRGQQVTLSCSPISGHRSVSWYQQTPGQGLQFLFEYFSETQRNKGNFPGRFSGRQFSNSRSEMNVSTLELGDSALYLCASSSGTGARAFFGQGTRLTVV.

The chain has TRBV7-2 and TRBJ1-1; a possible D gene is TRBD1 (5 bases). The germline gives CDR1 SGHTA, CDR2 FQGNSA. With 5 bases removed from V and 4 bases from J, the gap between germline ends came to 17 bases. The CDR3 covers 15 residues. The CDR3 spells CASSPDAGKGTEAFF. CDR3 nucleotide sequence: TGTGCCAGCAGCCCAGACGCAGGGAAGGGCACTGAAGCTTTCTTT.

Points on this clonotype: The junction shows a germline mismatch at one end, possibly a read error. The rearrangement links TRBV11-2 to TRBJ2-7; D perhaps matches TRBD2 (6 bases). The CDR3 totals 15 residues. Germline V CDR1 and CDR2: SGHAT, FQNNGV. Here the CDR3 reads CAGSTRDLMAYEQYF. CDR3 DNA: TGTGCCGGCAGCACGCGGGACTTAATGGCCTACGAGCAGTACTTC.